This T cell receptor (beta chain) originates from a study of T cell repertoires in cytomegalovirus infection. Study-level background: From public TCR beta signatures came an indication of both CMV infection and matching HLA type. Study-wide results and limits: HLA-C-restricted CMV clonotypes gave the most frequent clonotype in two of eight donors.

Germline V gene lookup returns CDR1 LNHNV and CDR2 YYDKDF (reference sequence). Trimming took 1 base from V and 4 from J; bases not matched to a gene: 10. The CDR3 has 17 amino acids. TCRdb used MiXCR to reprocess the reads, holding one entry per CDR3 protein. The table records roughly 990,000 distinct CDR3 sequences, around a third of them present only once. For this clonotype: Its antigen is unidentified.

The receptor comes from a human donor in good health (CMV status not recorded). Some clones in this sample may be carry-over from other donors' samples. This sample comprised cultured CD8+ T cells from PBMCs, obtained from culture after CMV antigen stimulation. This chain links TRBV15 with TRBJ2-3; 8 bases agree with TRBD2. The CDR3 region has the DNA TGTGCCACCAGCAGAGGTAGTTCGGGGGGGGCCCCAGATACGCAGTATTTT. Its protein product is CATSRGSSGGAPDTQYF.